In its sample, the clone carrying this T cell receptor (beta chain) was seen many times. What it binds is not known. Trimming left V 1 base short and J 5 bases short, with 8 bases between. CDR1 and CDR2 (germline): SGHTA, FQGNSA. This CDR3 is 13 amino acids long. These data come from a study of neurological immune-mediated disorders. Broader study findings: Because no CDR3 amino acid sequences were shared across subjects by expanded clones, private repertoires were suggested in all groups. Expansion of TCR clones was greatest in HTLV-1-associated myelopathy and smallest in multiple sclerosis, where it fell below that of healthy controls.

The cDNA came from 5'RACE with 10-nucleotide random UMIs. From the 5' RACE reads, TCRdb called clonotypes with MiXCR, one entry per CDR3 protein. The sample shows roughly 48,000 distinct CDR3 sequences, over 9.5% of them seen only once. Indicated time point: longitudinal time-point 3. Unsorted libraries were generated from 2 million PBMCs. These cells had been stored in RNAlater at -80 C. Sequencing was carried out using PBMCs. V and J are TRBV7-2 and TRBJ1-2; D is ambiguous. The origin of this receptor is a male donor with HTLV-1-associated myelopathy (HAM/TSP). CDR3 amino acids: CASSLEAGYGYTF. The CDR3 region has the DNA TGTGCCAGCAGCTTAGAGGCCGGGTATGGCTACACCTTC.